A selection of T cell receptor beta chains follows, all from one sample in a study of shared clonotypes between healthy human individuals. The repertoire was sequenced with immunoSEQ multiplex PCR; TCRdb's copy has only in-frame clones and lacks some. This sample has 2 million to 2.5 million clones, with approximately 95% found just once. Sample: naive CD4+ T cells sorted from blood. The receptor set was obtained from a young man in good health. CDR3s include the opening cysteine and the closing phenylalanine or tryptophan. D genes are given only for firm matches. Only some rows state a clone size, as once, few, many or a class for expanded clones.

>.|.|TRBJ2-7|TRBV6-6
TGTGCCAGCAGTTTCACAGGGAGTAGCTCCTACGAGCAGTACTTC
CASSFTGSSSYEQYF
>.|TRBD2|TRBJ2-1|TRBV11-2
TGTGCCAGCAGCTTAGAAGGAAGGCGGGAGGGTTACAATGAGCAGTTCTTC
CASSLEGRREGYNEQFF
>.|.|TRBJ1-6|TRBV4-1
TGCGCCAGCAGCCAAACCGGGGGTTACTCACCCCTCCACTTT
CASSQTGGYSPLHF
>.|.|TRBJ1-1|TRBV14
TGTGCCAGCAGCACGACGGGGTGGGCTGAAGCTTTCTTT
CASSTTGWAEAFF
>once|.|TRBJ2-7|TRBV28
TGTGCCAGCAGTTTTAAACAGGAGCAGTACTTC
CASSFKQEQYF
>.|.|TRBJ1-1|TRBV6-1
TGTGCCAGCAGTGAAGCGCTTCTTTTTAATCTCGGACGACTGAACACTGAAGCTTTCTTT
CASSEALLFNLGRLNTEAFF
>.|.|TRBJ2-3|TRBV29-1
TGCAGCGGCCGACAGCGTCTCACAGATACGCAGTATTTT
CSGRQRLTDTQYF
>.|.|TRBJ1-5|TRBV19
TGTGCCAGTAGTATAGATGCGGGAGAAGGCAATCAGCCCCAGCATTTT
CASSIDAGEGNQPQHF
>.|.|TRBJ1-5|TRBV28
TGTGCCAGCAGTTTTACAGGGTACGGGACTAGCAATCAGCCCCAGCATTTT
CASSFTGYGTSNQPQHF
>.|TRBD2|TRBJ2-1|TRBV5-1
TGCGCCAGCAGCTTACTAGCGGGAGACTATGAGCAGTTCTTC
CASSLLAGDYEQFF
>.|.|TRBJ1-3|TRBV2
TGTGCCAGCAGTGGAGAAGGGGAAGGAAACACCATATATTTT
CASSGEGEGNTIYF
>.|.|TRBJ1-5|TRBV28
TGTGCCAGCAGTGTAGACAGGTATAGCAATCAGCCCCAGCATTTT
CASSVDRYSNQPQHF
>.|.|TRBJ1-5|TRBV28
TGTGCCAGCACCATCCAGGCAAGCAATCAGCCCCAGCATTTT
CASTIQASNQPQHF
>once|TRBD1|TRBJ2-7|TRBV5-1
TGCGCCAGCAGCTCCGGACAGGGTTACGAGCAGTACTTC
CASSSGQGYEQYF
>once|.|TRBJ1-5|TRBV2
TGTGCCAGCAGTGAATTGGGCGGGCAGGGCAATCAGCCCCAGCATTTT
CASSELGGQGNQPQHF
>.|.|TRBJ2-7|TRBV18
TGTGCCAGCTCACCACAAAGCAGGGGCGCCTACGAGCAGTACTTC
CASSPQSRGAYEQYF
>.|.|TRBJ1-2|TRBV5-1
TGCGCCAGCAGCTTCGAGGGTACCTATGGCTACACCTTC
CASSFEGTYGYTF
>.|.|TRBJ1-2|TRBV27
TGTGCCAGCAGTTTAGGGGGACAAGGAAACTATGGCTACACCTTC
CASSLGGQGNYGYTF
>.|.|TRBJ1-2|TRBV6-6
TGTGCCAGCAGTTACGGGGGGGGCGCACCGTATGGCTACACCTTC
CASSYGGGAPYGYTF
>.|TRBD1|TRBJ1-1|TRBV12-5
TGTGCTAGTGCCCCGGACAGGGGCTTCGACACTGAAGCTTTCTTT
CASAPDRGFDTEAFF
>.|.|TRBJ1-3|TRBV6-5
TGTGCCAGCAGTTACCCTGGAAACACCATATATTTT
CASSYPGNTIYF
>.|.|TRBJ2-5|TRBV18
TGTGCCAGCTCACCACCCTCCCAAGAGACCCAGTACTTC
CASSPPSQETQYF
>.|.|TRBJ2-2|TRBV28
TGTGCCAGCAGCCTGAACACCGGGGAGCTGTTTTTT
CASSLNTGELFF
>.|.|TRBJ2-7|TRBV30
TGTGCCTGGCAGTCCTCCTACGAGCAGTACTTC
CAWQSSYEQYF
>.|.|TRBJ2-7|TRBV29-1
TGCAGCGTTGGAGGGGTCCCCTACGAGCAGTACTTC
CSVGGVPYEQYF
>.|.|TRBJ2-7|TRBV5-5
TGTGCCAGCAGCTTGAGGGCAGGGTCCCACGAGCAGTACTTC
CASSLRAGSHEQYF
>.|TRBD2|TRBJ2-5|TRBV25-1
TGTGCCAGCAGGGCGGGAGGAGAGACCCAGTACTTC
CASRAGGETQYF
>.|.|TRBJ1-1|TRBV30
TGTGCCTGGAGTACAATGACAGTTAACACTGAAGCTTTCTTT
CAWSTMTVNTEAFF
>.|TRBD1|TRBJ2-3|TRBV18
TGTGCCAGCTCACCCGGGACAGGGTCCACAGATACGCAGTATTTT
CASSPGTGSTDTQYF
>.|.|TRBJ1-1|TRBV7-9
TGTGCCAGCAGCTTAGGGGACTTATGGAACACTGAAGCTTTCTTT
CASSLGDLWNTEAFF
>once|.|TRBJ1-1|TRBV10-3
TGTGCCATCAGCAAGACATCTATGAACACTGAAGCTTTCTTT
CAISKTSMNTEAFF
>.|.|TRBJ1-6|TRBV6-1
TGTGCCAGCAGTGAAGTACCGCGGTCTATGGGTTCACCCCTCCACTTT
CASSEVPRSMGSPLHF
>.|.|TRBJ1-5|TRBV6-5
TGTGCCAGCAGTCGGGGGTCCGGTGGCAATCAGCCCCAGCATTTT
CASSRGSGGNQPQHF
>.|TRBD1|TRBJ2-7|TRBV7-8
TGTGCCAGCTCGACAGGGGCATACTACGAGCAGTACTTC
CASSTGAYYEQYF
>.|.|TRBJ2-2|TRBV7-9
TGTGCCAGCAGCTTAGATCCGGGAAACACCGGGGAGCTGTTTTTT
CASSLDPGNTGELFF
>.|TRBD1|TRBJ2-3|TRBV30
TGTGCCTGGAGCTCCCGACAGGGGAAAGTGACAGATACGCAGTATTTT
CAWSSRQGKVTDTQYF
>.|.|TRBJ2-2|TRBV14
TGTGCCAGCAGCCAAGAGCGAGGAAAGAAATCGAACACCGGGGAGCTGTTTTTT
CASSQERGKKSNTGELFF
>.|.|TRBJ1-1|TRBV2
TGTGCCAGCAGTTCGGGACGGGCTGAAGCTTTCTTT
CASSSGRAEAFF
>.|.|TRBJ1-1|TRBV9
TGTGCCAGCAGCGTAGATTCGTGGAACACTGAAGCTTTCTTT
CASSVDSWNTEAFF